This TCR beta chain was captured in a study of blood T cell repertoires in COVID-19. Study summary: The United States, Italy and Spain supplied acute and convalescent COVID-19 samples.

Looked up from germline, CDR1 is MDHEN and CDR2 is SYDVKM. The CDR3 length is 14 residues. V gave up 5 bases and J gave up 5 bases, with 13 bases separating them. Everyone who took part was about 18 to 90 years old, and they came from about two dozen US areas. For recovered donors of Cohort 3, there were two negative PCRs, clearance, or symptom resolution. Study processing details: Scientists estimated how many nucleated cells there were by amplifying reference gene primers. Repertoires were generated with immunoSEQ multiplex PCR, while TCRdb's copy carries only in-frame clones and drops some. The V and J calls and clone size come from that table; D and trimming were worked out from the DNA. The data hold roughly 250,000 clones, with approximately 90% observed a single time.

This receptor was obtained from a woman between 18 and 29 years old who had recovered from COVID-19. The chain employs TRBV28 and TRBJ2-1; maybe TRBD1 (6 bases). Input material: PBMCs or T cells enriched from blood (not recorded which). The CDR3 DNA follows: TGTGCCAGCAGTCCTCGGGACACCCACAATGAGCAGTTCTTC. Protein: CASSPRDTHNEQFF.